The 32 T cell receptor beta chains given below trace back to one sample, sequenced in a study of OX40 agonist ivuxolimab in advanced cancers. Using immunoSEQ multiplex PCR, the repertoire was profiled, and TCRdb retains in-frame clones only, with some absent. The sample has over 85,000 clones, roughly 87% seen once; the top ten hold 1.5% to 2%. The specimen was CD4+ or CD8+ T cells sorted from blood, collected in a trial of the OX40 agonist ivuxolimab. The receptors derive from an adult with an advanced solid tumor such as melanoma, head and neck, liver or kidney cancer.

V is TRBV5-1 and J is TRBJ2-1; possibly TRBD1 for D (5 bases). Trimming took off 0 bases at V and 6 bases at J, with 10 bases between the two ends. Germline CDR1 SGHRS, CDR2 YFSETQ. The CDR3 is 14 amino acids. The CDR3: CASSLAAGINEQFF. In nucleotides, the CDR3 is TGCGCCAGCAGCTTGGCGGCAGGGATCAATGAGCAGTTCTTC.

V gene TRBV10-1 combines with J gene TRBJ2-1; no clear D. Germline values: CDR1 WNHNN, CDR2 SYGVQD (reference sequence). V was shortened by 7 bases and J by 5 bases, with 9 bases between the two germline ends. The CDR3 has 12 residues. CDR3 in amino acids: CASKQPHNEQFF. The DNA for the CDR3 is TGCGCCAGCAAGCAACCGCACAATGAGCAGTTCTTC.

The chain combines TRBV4-2 with TRBJ2-1; 9 nucleotides match TRBD1. CDR1 LGHNA and CDR2 YNFKEQ come from the germline V gene. The CDR3 has 16 amino acids. V lost 1 base to trimming and J lost 10 bases; unmatched junction nucleotides: 11. The CDR3 DNA follows: TGTGCCAGCAGCCAAGCGACGGGACAGGGCTCCTGGGAGCAGTTCTTC. As protein: CASSQATGQGSWEQFF.

The chain employs TRBV6-6 and TRBJ2-1, with TRBD2 matching 7 bases. Per germline, CDR1 MNHNY and CDR2 SVGAGI (reference sequence). Losses at the gene ends were 6 bases for V and 1 base for J; bases not matched to a gene: 6. The CDR3 has 15 amino acids. The CDR3 here is CASRSSGISYNEQFF. CDR3 nucleotides: TGTGCCAGCAGGAGCAGCGGGATATCCTACAATGAGCAGTTCTTC.

This clone occurred once. The chain uses TRBV5-1 and TRBJ2-2; possible D gene TRBD1, 6 bases. The CDR3 is 14 residues long. V was shortened by 3 bases and J by 7 bases, with 13 bases between the two germline ends. CDR1 and CDR2 from the germline V gene are SGHRS and YFSETQ. The CDR3 is CASSSAQGRGELFF. CDR3 sequence (DNA): TGCGCCAGCAGCTCTGCTCAGGGGCGCGGGGAGCTGTTTTTT.

The J gene is TRBJ1-2, the V gene TRBV7-9, with TRBD1 as a possible D gene (6 bases). Looked up from germline, CDR1 is SEHNR and CDR2 is FQNEAQ (reference sequence). V dropped 2 bases and J dropped 4 bases, with 14 bases sitting between them. This CDR3 contains 15 residues. This CDR3 reads CASSLSGGATYGYTF. As DNA, the CDR3 is TGTGCCAGCAGCTTATCTGGGGGGGCGACCTATGGCTACACCTTC.

The genes are TRBV6-4 and TRBJ2-3, with 9 bases fitting TRBD2. CDR3 length: 15 residues. Germline V gene sequence: CDR1 MRHNA, CDR2 SNTAGT. Trimming took 3 bases from V and 3 from J; bases not matched to a gene: 4. CDR3 sequence (DNA): TGTGCCAGCAGTGATAGCGGGAGTGGGACAGATACGCAGTATTTT. Translating gives CASSDSGSGTDTQYF.

The chain has TRBV4-1 and TRBJ2-2; D ambiguous. The V gene lost 3 bases and the J gene lost 1 base, with 9 bases spanning the gap. The CDR3 loop spans 15 amino acids. CDR1 and CDR2 from the germline V gene are MGHRA and YSYEKL. The CDR3 DNA reads TGCGCCAGCAGCCAGAGTATTCTGAACACCGGGGAGCTGTTTTTT. Encoded protein: CASSQSILNTGELFF.

The chain recombines TRBV4-2 with TRBJ1-2; TRBD1 matches 9 bases. The germline V gene has CDR1 LGHNA and CDR2 YNFKEQ. This CDR3 has 13 residues. V shed 2 bases and J 14 bases; nucleotides not matched to a gene: 9. This CDR3 reads CASSQRGQGTGTF. CDR3 DNA sequence: TGTGCCAGCAGCCAACGTGGACAGGGGACAGGGACCTTC.

This clone came up a few times. This sequence joins TRBV19 and TRBJ2-3, with unresolved D. Trimming took off 1 base at V and 1 base at J, with 9 bases between the two ends. The CDR3 totals 15 residues. Per the germline V gene, CDR1 is LNHDA and CDR2 is SQIVND (reference sequence). Here the CDR3 reads CASSIGTYGTDTQYF. The CDR3 nucleotides are TGTGCCAGTAGTATAGGGACGTACGGCACAGATACGCAGTATTTT.

The chain carries TRBV5-5 and TRBJ1-5, with a possible D match to TRBD1 (6 bases). Trimming took off 4 bases at V and 6 bases at J, with 17 bases between the two ends. This CDR3 has 15 residues. The germline V gene encodes CDR1 SGHKS and CDR2 YYEKEE (reference sequence). CDR3 DNA: TGTGCCAGCAGCCTATGGACAGCACTCGCTCAGCCCCAGCATTTT. Its translation: CASSLWTALAQPQHF.

Concerning this clone itself: Its ends do not fully match the called genes, so a read error is possible. This chain links TRBV7-9 with TRBJ2-7; D perhaps matches TRBD2 (5 bases). Germline CDR1 and CDR2: SEHNR and FQNEAQ (reference sequence). This CDR3 contains 13 residues. As DNA, the CDR3 is TGTGCCAGCAGCTTAGAGAGTATGGGGAGTAGGCACTTC. Amino acid sequence: CASSLESMGSRHF.

The rearrangement joins TRBV9 to TRBJ1-1, with D tentatively TRBD1 (5 bases). Germline CDR1 is SGDLS and CDR2 is YYNGEE. The CDR3 spans 13 residues. V was pared by 3 bases and J by 0 bases, with 6 bases between. Here the CDR3 reads CASSADMNTEAFF. Here the CDR3 DNA reads TGTGCCAGCAGCGCGGACATGAACACTGAAGCTTTCTTT. Together with reference TRBV9 and TRBJ1-1, the CDR3 gives the full variable domain: DSGVTQTPKHLITATGQRVTLRCSPRSGDLSVYWYQQSLDQGLQFLIQYYNGEERAKGNILERFSAQQFPDLHSELNLSSLELGDSALYFCASSADMNTEAFFGQGTRLTVV.

The chain combines TRBV5-1 with TRBJ2-2; no reliable D call. Looked up from germline, CDR1 is SGHRS and CDR2 is YFSETQ. The CDR3 totals 15 residues. The V and J ends lost 3 bases and 4 bases respectively, with 13 bases between them. CDR3 region: CASSYEIASTGELFF. In DNA form, the CDR3 reads TGCGCCAGCAGCTATGAGATCGCGAGCACCGGGGAGCTGTTTTTT.

The V and J genes are TRBV21-1 and TRBJ2-7; TRBD2, as called in the table, went unchecked against the DNA. TRBV21-1 is termed a pseudogene. The CDR3 length is 19 residues. CDR3 nucleotides: TGTGCCAGCAGTCCCCCGGGGACTAGCGGGCCTCCGAGCTCCTACGAGCAGTACTTC. Its protein is CASSPPGTSGPPSSYEQYF.

The rearrangement links TRBV5-1 to TRBJ2-7, with 10 nucleotides matching TRBD2. CDR1 and CDR2 from the germline V gene are SGHRS and YFSETQ. The CDR3 is made up of 16 amino acids. V was pared by 3 bases and J by 0 bases, with 6 bases of the junction left unmatched. CDR3 sequence reads: CASSSSSGSPSYEQYF. The CDR3 nucleotides are TGCGCCAGCAGCTCGTCTAGCGGGAGCCCCTCCTACGAGCAGTACTTC.

The chain carries TRBV7-9 and TRBJ1-1; D uncertain. The V gene lost 4 bases and the J gene lost 1 base, with 7 bases spanning the gap. This CDR3 has 13 amino acids. Germline assignment: CDR1 SEHNR and CDR2 FQNEAQ (reference sequence). CDR3 amino acids: CASSSNGNTEAFF. CDR3 DNA: TGTGCCAGCAGCTCAAATGGGAACACTGAAGCTTTCTTT.

The chain combines TRBV7-9 with TRBJ1-2; 9 bases align to TRBD1. This CDR3 contains 15 residues. V was pared by 3 bases and J by 7 bases, with 9 bases of the junction left unmatched. Germline V gene lookup returns CDR1 SEHNR and CDR2 FQNEAQ (reference sequence). CDR3 nucleotides: TGTGCCAGCAGCTTTAGGCCAGGGACAGGGATTGGCTACACCTTC. This translates into CASSFRPGTGIGYTF.

V is TRBV30 and J is TRBJ2-2, with 13 positions matching TRBD2. Germline loops: CDR1 GTSNPN, CDR2 SVGIG (reference sequence). The junction had 1 base not matched to a gene; V was cut back by 0 bases and J by 6 bases. The CDR3 length is 15 residues. The CDR3 DNA reads TGTGCCTGGAGTGTACTAGCGGGAGGGCCCGGGGAGCTGTTTTTT. Its protein product is CAWSVLAGGPGELFF. Variable domain in full (rest from reference TRBV30 and TRBJ2-2): SQTIHQWPATLVQPVGSPLSLECTVEGTSNPNLYWYRQAAGRGLQLLFYSVGIGQISSEVPQNLSASRPQDRQFILSSKKLLLSDSGFYLCAWSVLAGGPGELFFGEGSRLTVL.

The sample holds a few counts of this clone. This chain links TRBV4-1 with TRBJ2-3, with D tentatively TRBD1 (5 bases). V lost 1 base and J 5 bases, leaving 16 bases between the germline ends. CDR3 length: 16 residues. Looked up from germline, CDR1 is MGHRA and CDR2 is YSYEKL. The CDR3 nucleotides are TGCGCCAGCAGCCAAGGAGAAGTGGGGCCCATAGATACGCAGTATTTT. Amino acid sequence: CASSQGEVGPIDTQYF.

The chain joins TRBV7-9 to TRBJ1-4; D is uncertain. Germline assignment: CDR1 SEHNR and CDR2 FQNEAQ (reference sequence). The CDR3 is 13 residues long. Trimming removed 2 bases from V and 14 bases from J, with 15 bases in between. The CDR3 DNA follows: TGTGCCAGCAGCTTATCCGGGATAGATGGGCTGTTTTTT. Protein product: CASSLSGIDGLFF.

The chain couples TRBV5-1 to TRBJ2-2; possibly TRBD2 for D (6 bases). V lost 4 bases, J lost 5 bases, and 9 bases lay in between. This CDR3 contains 13 residues. The V gene's germline CDR1 is SGHRS and CDR2 YFSETQ. CDR3: CASSEGLTGELFF. In DNA form, the CDR3 reads TGCGCCAGCAGCGAGGGACTTACCGGGGAGCTGTTTTTT. Supplemented by reference TRBV5-1 and TRBJ2-2, the full variable domain reads KAGVTQTPRYLIKTRGQQVTLSCSPISGHRSVSWYQQTPGQGLQFLFEYFSETQRNKGNFPGRFSGRQFSNSRSEMNVSTLELGDSALYLCASSEGLTGELFFGEGSRLTVL.

The CDR3 spells CASSWRDTQYF. In DNA form, the CDR3 reads TGTGCCAGCAGCTGGCGGGACACCCAGTACTTC. The V gene is TRBV28, the J gene TRBJ2-7; D might be TRBD1 or TRBD2, each matching 6 bases. Per the germline V gene, CDR1 is MDHEN and CDR2 is SYDVKM. CDR3 size: 11 residues. Trimming took 6 bases from V and 10 from J, leaving 13 bases between them.

The chain is built from TRBV5-1 and TRBJ2-2, with TRBD2 matching over 10 bases. The CDR3 has 16 amino acids. J gave up 2 bases and V 4 bases, and 5 bases lay outside the gene matches. Germline CDR1 and CDR2: SGHRS and YFSETQ. Here the CDR3 DNA reads TGCGCCAGCAGCATGATAGCGGGAGGTAACACCGGGGAGCTGTTTTTT. Protein: CASSMIAGGNTGELFF.

Concerning this clone: The junction differs from germline at one of its ends, possibly a read error. V usage is TRBV25-1 and J usage is TRBJ2-1; 9 bases agree with TRBD2. The CDR3 totals 14 residues. CDR1 and CDR2 (germline): MGHDK, SYGVNS. CDR3 DNA: TGTGCCAGCAGTGATGGGCGCGGGAGGGCCTTCTGGGTCTTC. Protein: CASSDGRGRAFWVF. Looking up the rest from reference TRBV25-1 and TRBJ2-1 gives the full variable domain: EADIYQTPRYLVIGTGKKITLECSQTMGHDKMYWYQQDPGMELHLIHYSYGVNSTEKGDLSSESTVSRIRTEHFPLTLESARPSHTSQYLCASSDGRGRAFWVFGPGTRLTVL.

The chain links TRBV7-2 to TRBJ2-7; 7 bases are shared with TRBD1. The CDR3 is 14 amino acids. V lost 1 base to trimming and J lost 5 bases; unmatched junction nucleotides: 5. CDR1 SGHTA and CDR2 FQGNSA come from the germline V gene. The CDR3 region has the DNA TGTGCCAGCAGCTTAGACAGGGGAAGGGACGAGCAGTACTTC. Translating it yields CASSLDRGRDEQYF.

J is TRBJ2-7 and V is TRBV6-6; D may be TRBD1 (6 bases). Germline V gene data show CDR1 as MNHNY and CDR2 as SVGAGI (reference sequence). V was trimmed by 6 bases and J by 4 bases, leaving 13 bases between them. This CDR3 spans 13 amino acids. The CDR3, as DNA: TGTGCCAGCAGCACCGGACAGTCTTACGAGCAGTACTTC. It is translated as CASSTGQSYEQYF.

V and J are TRBV5-1 and TRBJ1-1; 8 nucleotides line up with TRBD1. Per the germline V gene, CDR1 is SGHRS and CDR2 is YFSETQ. The CDR3 is 16 residues long. Trimming at V came to 3 bases and at J to 3 bases, leaving 10 bases not matched to a gene. CDR3: CASSSDRGRRDTEAFF. The CDR3 nucleotides read TGCGCCAGCAGCTCCGACAGGGGACGTCGGGACACTGAAGCTTTCTTT.

This clone was detected only once. The genes are TRBV21-1 and TRBJ1-5. TRBV21-1 is a pseudogene locus. The CDR3 length is 17 residues. CDR3 DNA sequence: TGTGCCAGCAGCAAAGCCCCCTTGCGGGGCAACAATCAGCCCCAGCATTTT. Its protein product is CASSKAPLRGNNQPQHF.

The J gene is TRBJ2-1, the V gene TRBV18; 12 nucleotides match TRBD2. The germline CDR1 and CDR2 sequences are KGHSH and LQKENI. The CDR3 sequence is 15 residues long. V gave up 3 bases and J gave up 6 bases; unmatched junction bases: 3. CDR3 loop: CASSPVTSGSNEQFF. For the CDR3, the DNA is TGTGCCAGCTCACCTGTGACTAGCGGGAGCAATGAGCAGTTCTTC.

The chain is built from TRBV28 and TRBJ1-2; D not certain. This CDR3 has 12 residues. Looked up from germline, CDR1 is MDHEN and CDR2 is SYDVKM. V was clipped by 6 bases and J by 4 bases, with 9 bases between them. CDR3 in amino acids: CASRPGLYGYTF. The CDR3 DNA is TGTGCCAGCAGGCCAGGCCTCTATGGCTACACCTTC.

J is TRBJ2-7 and V is TRBV19; TRBD1 aligns across 10 bases. The trim removed 9 bases at V and 4 bases at J, leaving 6 bases unmatched. The length of the CDR3 is 13 residues. The germline gives CDR1 LNHDA, CDR2 SQIVND (reference sequence). The CDR3 spells CASGTGVIYEQYF. In nucleotides, the CDR3 is TGTGCCAGCGGGACAGGGGTCATATACGAGCAGTACTTC.